Following are 19 T cell receptor beta chains from one sample sequenced in a study of shared clonotypes between healthy human individuals. Measured with immunoSEQ multiplex PCR; TCRdb has only the in-frame clones, and not every one. The sample gives about 510,000 clones, approximately 79% of which show up once; around 13% is in the top ten. Sequenced: PBMCs. The receptor set was obtained from a woman between 40 and 50 years old in good health. Some clones in this sample may be carry-over from other donors' samples.

The chain has TRBV11-2 and TRBJ1-2, with unresolved D. Germline V gene data show CDR1 as SGHAT and CDR2 as FQNNGV. The length of the CDR3 is 12 residues. V gave up 5 bases and J gave up 8 bases, with 12 bases separating them. This CDR3 reads CASSSPGVGYTF. CDR3 sequence (DNA): TGTGCCAGCAGCAGCCCCGGTGTGGGCTACACCTTC.

A word on this clone: The same CDR3 also results from other DNA sequences found in this sample. The CDR3 DNA follows: TGTGCCAGCAGTTTGAGGGGGCAGCCCCAGCATTTT. It encodes CASSLRGQPQHF. V and J are TRBV28 and TRBJ1-5; tentatively, D is TRBD1 (6 bases). CDR3 length: 12 residues. The V and J ends lost 3 bases and 7 bases respectively, with 7 bases between them. CDR1 is MDHEN, CDR2 SYDVKM, per germline.

The chain couples TRBV11-1 to TRBJ2-2; 10 bases are shared with TRBD2. The V segment lost 2 bases and the J segment 1 base; nucleotides outside the gene matches: 1. CDR3 size: 16 residues. Germline V gene data show CDR1 as SGHAT and CDR2 as FQDESV (reference sequence). Here the CDR3 DNA reads TGTGCCAGCAGCTTACGGACTAGCGGGAACACCGGGGAGCTGTTTTTT. Translated: CASSLRTSGNTGELFF.

V is TRBV7-3 and J is TRBJ2-7; 8 bases align to TRBD1. The junction had 9 bases not matched to a gene; V was cut back by 5 bases and J by 3 bases. Germline CDR1 SGHTA, CDR2 FQGTGA. This CDR3 contains 15 residues. Written as DNA, the CDR3 is TGTGCCAGCAGCCGGACCCCGGGGACAGGCTACGAGCAGTACTTC. Translating gives CASSRTPGTGYEQYF.

The chain carries TRBV25-1 and TRBJ2-3, with a weak D call TRBD1 (5 bases). Between the trimmed V and J ends, which lost 3 bases and 5 bases, there was a span of 12 bases. The CDR3 consists of 14 residues. Germline V gene data show CDR1 as MGHDK and CDR2 as SYGVNS. CDR3 residues: CASSDRVGGDTQYF. CDR3 DNA: TGTGCCAGCAGTGACAGGGTTGGCGGAGATACGCAGTATTTT.

This clone was picked up one time. The chain links TRBV13 to TRBJ2-2; 8 bases are a match to TRBD2. Germline-derived CDR1 and CDR2 are PRHDT and FYEKMQ (reference sequence). With 1 base clipped from V and 1 base from J, the junction kept 2 bases outside the gene matches. This CDR3 is 16 amino acids long. DNA of the CDR3: TGTGCCAGCAGCTTAGCGGCGGGAGGGAACACCGGGGAGCTGTTTTTT. As protein: CASSLAAGGNTGELFF.

This clone was detected only once. In DNA form, the CDR3 reads TGTGCCAGCAGCTCGCCCCTCCTAGAGACCCAGTACTTC. Amino acid sequence: CASSSPLLETQYF. This sequence joins TRBV7-9 and TRBJ2-5; D gene unclear. V was shortened by 4 bases and J by 4 bases, with 10 bases between the two germline ends. Germline CDR1 SEHNR, CDR2 FQNEAQ (reference sequence). This CDR3 comprises 13 residues. Drawing the rest from reference TRBV7-9 and TRBJ2-5, the complete variable domain is DTGVSQNPRHKITKRGQNVTFRCDPISEHNRLYWYRQTLGQGPEFLTYFQNEAQLEKSRLLSDRFSAERPKGSFSTLEIQRTEQGDSAMYLCASSSPLLETQYFGPGTRLLVL.

This chain uses TRBV7-2 with TRBJ1-2; D is unresolved. V was trimmed by 4 bases and J by 1 base, leaving 10 bases between them. CDR3 length: 14 residues. Germline lookup yields CDR1 SGHTA and CDR2 FQGNSA. The CDR3 DNA follows: TGTGCCAGCAGCTCCGGACGGAATAACTATGGCTACACCTTC. Protein: CASSSGRNNYGYTF.

The V and J genes are TRBV30 and TRBJ2-3, with 10 bases lining up with TRBD2. Germline CDR1 reads GTSNPN; CDR2 reads SVGIG (reference sequence). This CDR3 is built from 16 residues. V was pared by 0 bases and J by 4 bases, with 7 bases of the junction left unmatched. In nucleotides, the CDR3 is TGTGCCTGGAGTGTTGGTCTAGCGGGAGTCGCAGATACGCAGTATTTT. Residues: CAWSVGLAGVADTQYF.

This chain links TRBV7-2 with TRBJ2-7, with 10 bases identical to TRBD2. V lost 5 bases, J lost 3 bases, and 4 bases stayed unmatched. This CDR3 region has 14 residues. Per the germline V gene, CDR1 is SGHTA and CDR2 is FQGNSA. CDR3 region: CASSDGLADYEQYF. CDR3 sequence (DNA): TGTGCCAGCAGCGACGGACTAGCGGACTACGAGCAGTACTTC.

This chain uses TRBV28 with TRBJ2-5, with TRBD2 as a possible D gene (5 bases). The CDR3 totals 15 residues. Germline V gene lookup returns CDR1 MDHEN and CDR2 SYDVKM. V was pared by 3 bases and J by 2 bases, with 13 bases between. CDR3 sequence: CASSFNPPGQETQYF. CDR3 coding DNA: TGTGCCAGCAGTTTTAACCCCCCGGGACAAGAGACCCAGTACTTC.

DNA for the CDR3: TGTGCCATCAGCCAGGGGGATCTATCCTACGAGCAGTACTTC. It yields the protein CAISQGDLSYEQYF. V usage is TRBV10-3 and J usage is TRBJ2-7, with 7 positions matching TRBD1. The germline gives CDR1 ENHRY, CDR2 SYGVKD. This CDR3 is 14 amino acids long. The V gene end was trimmed by 6 bases and the J gene end by 1 base; junction bases not matched to a gene: 6.

This clone was recorded once. This CDR3 reads CASSALTSGSTDTQYF. The CDR3 DNA is TGTGCCAGCAGCGCCCTGACTAGCGGTAGCACAGATACGCAGTATTTT. The chain is built from TRBV11-2 and TRBJ2-3; 9 bases are shared with TRBD2. This CDR3 comprises 16 residues. Unmatched junction bases numbered 6, after V lost 5 bases and J lost 0 bases. In germline, CDR1 is SGHAT, CDR2 FQNNGV.

The chain employs TRBV28 and TRBJ1-2; tentative D call: TRBD1 (5 bases). Germline CDR1 MDHEN, CDR2 SYDVKM. The CDR3 consists of 13 residues. V lost 5 bases and J 8 bases, leaving 15 bases between the germline ends. This CDR3 is CASSHGGVGGYTF. The DNA of the CDR3 is TGTGCCAGCAGTCACGGAGGGGTGGGAGGCTACACCTTC.

The chain is built from TRBV15 and TRBJ2-7; 8 bases agree with TRBD2. The ends lost 4 bases at V and 5 bases at J; junction bases unmatched: 7. This CDR3 has 14 amino acids. Germline V gene lookup returns CDR1 LNHNV and CDR2 YYDKDF (reference sequence). In DNA, the CDR3 is TGTGCCACCAGCAAACCGGGACTAGAGAACGAGCAGTACTTC. This gives the protein CATSKPGLENEQYF.

V and J are TRBV5-1 and TRBJ1-4, with D possibly being TRBD1 (5 bases). Germline CDR1 and CDR2: SGHRS and YFSETQ. The CDR3 is made up of 16 amino acids. Trimming pared 4 bases from V and 7 bases from J, leaving 20 bases between. The CDR3 nucleotides are TGCGCCAGCAGCGTACCTACAGGCGCCCTCATTGAAAAACTGTTTTTT. This encodes CASSVPTGALIEKLFF. Full variable domain (remainder filled in from reference TRBV5-1 and TRBJ1-4): KAGVTQTPRYLIKTRGQQVTLSCSPISGHRSVSWYQQTPGQGLQFLFEYFSETQRNKGNFPGRFSGRQFSNSRSEMNVSTLELGDSALYLCASSVPTGALIEKLFFGSGTQLSVL.

A word on this clone: Other DNA sequences in the sample encode the same CDR3. The rearrangement uses TRBV1 and TRBJ2-3; the table's D call, TRBD1, was not checked against the DNA. TRBV1 is a known pseudogene. CDR3 length: 14 residues. The CDR3 reads CTNLNRAGPDTQYF. Here the CDR3 DNA reads TGTACAAACCTGAATAGGGCAGGGCCAGATACGCAGTATTTT.

The chain combines TRBV28 with TRBJ2-7, with D hard to call. With 5 bases removed from V and 0 bases from J, the gap between germline ends came to 11 bases. CDR3 length equals 14 residues. From germline, CDR1 is MDHEN and CDR2 SYDVKM. The DNA of the CDR3 is TGTGCCAGCAGTCCGGCCTCGGTCTCCTACGAGCAGTACTTC. This gives the protein CASSPASVSYEQYF.

The chain employs TRBV7-9 and TRBJ2-7; D is unclear. Germline CDR1 is SEHNR and CDR2 is FQNEAQ (reference sequence). The CDR3 runs to 14 residues. V was pared by 5 bases and J by 4 bases, with 15 bases between. CDR3 protein: CASSNRYPGYEQYF. In DNA, the CDR3 is TGTGCCAGCAGCAACCGGTACCCTGGATACGAGCAGTACTTC.